These 17 T cell receptor beta chains share one sample of origin, sequenced in a study of blood T cell repertoires in COVID-19. Assay used: immunoSEQ multiplex PCR; TCRdb lists only in-frame clones, some missing. The repertoire holds about 500,000 clones, with about nine tenths as singletons. The sample comprised PBMCs or T cells enriched from blood (not recorded which). The source is a woman between 18 and 29 years old who had recovered from COVID-19.

The rearrangement uses TRBV7-2 and TRBJ1-2; D is possibly TRBD1 (6 bases). Germline V gene lookup returns CDR1 SGHTA and CDR2 FQGNSA. CDR3 length equals 15 residues. V lost 2 bases and J lost 6, with 16 bases in between. CDR3 sequence reads: CASSLRIAGVNGYTF. CDR3 in DNA: TGTGCCAGCAGCTTAAGGATTGCAGGGGTAAATGGCTACACCTTC.

The rearrangement uses TRBV19 and TRBJ1-5; a possible D gene is TRBD1 (6 bases). CDR1 and CDR2 (germline): LNHDA, SQIVND (reference sequence). Trimming shortened V by 1 base and J by 0 bases, and 13 bases separated the two germline ends. This CDR3 is 17 amino acids long. The CDR3 is CASSIGGGLYSNQPQHF. CDR3 DNA sequence: TGTGCCAGTAGTATAGGTGGGGGCCTCTATAGCAATCAGCCCCAGCATTTT.

The rearrangement uses TRBV4-1 and TRBJ1-5, with unresolved D. Germline CDR1 MGHRA, CDR2 YSYEKL. CDR3 size: 14 residues. V was trimmed by 2 bases and J by 2 bases, leaving 7 bases between them. The CDR3 nucleotides are TGCGCCAGCAGCCAAACTTACGGCAATCAGCCCCAGCATTTT. This sequence encodes CASSQTYGNQPQHF.

The V and J genes are TRBV7-2 and TRBJ2-3; D not certain. Trimming cost V 8 bases and J 2 bases, with 14 bases left between them. From germline, CDR1 is SGHTA and CDR2 FQGNSA. The CDR3 contains 14 residues. For the CDR3, the DNA is TGTGCCAGCGGCTATGGGCGTGCCACAGATACGCAGTATTTT. Translating it yields CASGYGRATDTQYF.

The chain combines TRBV28 with TRBJ1-4; D might be TRBD1 (5 bases). Looked up from germline, CDR1 is MDHEN and CDR2 is SYDVKM. The germline V and J ends were trimmed by 5 bases and 0 bases, with 22 bases remaining between them. The CDR3 sequence is 19 residues long. This CDR3 is CASSVPGLRLLATNEKLFF. In nucleotides, the CDR3 is TGTGCCAGCAGTGTACCGGGACTTCGGCTACTTGCAACTAATGAAAAACTGTTTTTT. The entire variable domain, with the rest obtained from reference TRBV28 and TRBJ1-4, is as follows: DVKVTQSSRYLVKRTGEKVFLECVQDMDHENMFWYRQDPGLGLRLIYFSYDVKMKEKGDIPEGYSVSREKKERFSLILESASTNQTSMYLCASSVPGLRLLATNEKLFFGSGTQLSVL.

V gene TRBV27 combines with J gene TRBJ1-2; D perhaps matches TRBD1 (6 bases). V lost 3 bases and J lost 2, with 13 bases in between. CDR1 is MNHEY and CDR2 is SMNVEV in the germline V gene (reference sequence). The CDR3 spans 15 residues. The CDR3 sequence is CASSFEGEGNYGYTF. The CDR3 region has the DNA TGTGCCAGCAGTTTTGAGGGGGAAGGGAACTATGGCTACACCTTC.

The table lists this clone with a count of one. The chain's CDR3 is CASSRGGANTGELFF. The CDR3 coding sequence is TGTGCCAGCAGCCGGGGGGGGGCGAACACCGGGGAGCTGTTTTTT. This chain links TRBV5-4 with TRBJ2-2, with 8 positions matching TRBD2. CDR1 is SGHNT and CDR2 is YYREEE in the germline V gene (reference sequence). CDR3 length equals 15 residues. J lost 0 bases, V lost 4 bases, and 2 bases had no gene match.

The V call is TRBV18, the J call TRBJ1-3; unclear D gene. Germline assignment: CDR1 KGHSH and CDR2 LQKENI. The CDR3 is made up of 15 amino acids. Between the trimmed V and J ends, which lost 6 bases and 4 bases, there was a span of 16 bases. The CDR3 DNA follows: TGTGCCAGCTCCCCCCGAGGAGTAGAAGGAAACACCATATATTTT. Its translation is CASSPRGVEGNTIYF.

The rearrangement joins TRBV27 to TRBJ2-5; D possibly corresponds to TRBD2 (7 bases). CDR1 and CDR2 (germline): MNHEY, SMNVEV (reference sequence). This CDR3 region has 15 residues. Trimming shortened V by 6 bases and J by 5 bases, and 19 bases separated the two germline ends. The chain's CDR3 is CASSPAGGRRETQYF. CDR3 sequence (DNA): TGTGCCAGCAGCCCAGCCGGGGGGCGGAGGGAGACCCAGTACTTC.

This chain links TRBV5-4 with TRBJ1-4, with a weak D call TRBD1 (6 bases). Germline values: CDR1 SGHNT, CDR2 YYREEE (reference sequence). The V and J ends lost 0 bases and 7 bases respectively, with 10 bases between them. CDR3 length equals 14 residues. CDR3 in amino acids: CASSLGQDVEKLFF. The CDR3 DNA reads TGTGCCAGCAGCTTGGGACAGGATGTTGAAAAACTGTTTTTT. The variable domain in full, with the rest retrieved from reference TRBV5-4 and TRBJ1-4, is ETGVTQSPTHLIKTRGQQVTLRCSSQSGHNTVSWYQQALGQGPQFIFQYYREEENGRGNFPPRFSGLQFPNYSSELNVNALELDDSALYLCASSLGQDVEKLFFGSGTQLSVL.

This chain uses TRBV30 with TRBJ2-3, with D maybe TRBD2 (6 bases). The V gene's germline CDR1 is GTSNPN and CDR2 SVGIG (reference sequence). V dropped 3 bases and J dropped 2 bases, with 9 bases sitting between them. CDR3 length: 13 residues. For the CDR3, the DNA is TGTGCCTGGAGGGGCGGGGCCACAGATACGCAGTATTTT. Its translation is CAWRGGATDTQYF.

This clone was detected once. V is TRBV7-9 and J is TRBJ2-1, with D uncertain. The CDR3 has 14 amino acids. Trimming shortened V by 4 bases and J by 0 bases, and 7 bases separated the two germline ends. In germline, CDR1 is SEHNR, CDR2 FQNEAQ (reference sequence). The CDR3 sequence: CASSSQSSYNEQFF. The CDR3 coding sequence is TGTGCCAGCAGCTCACAGAGCTCCTACAATGAGCAGTTCTTC. Based on the CDR3 plus reference TRBV7-9 and TRBJ2-1, the full variable domain is DTGVSQNPRHKITKRGQNVTFRCDPISEHNRLYWYRQTLGQGPEFLTYFQNEAQLEKSRLLSDRFSAERPKGSFSTLEIQRTEQGDSAMYLCASSSQSSYNEQFFGPGTRLTVL.

The genes are TRBV4-2 and TRBJ2-1; the D gene is possibly TRBD2 (6 bases). Trimming stripped 5 bases from V and 3 bases from J, with 20 bases between. The CDR3 consists of 17 residues. From germline, CDR1 is LGHNA and CDR2 YNFKEQ. The CDR3 loop is CASSKSAGLLFYNEQFF. CDR3 in DNA: TGTGCCAGCAGCAAATCCGCGGGACTCTTATTCTACAATGAGCAGTTCTTC.

The genes are TRBV7-2 and TRBJ1-1, with TRBD1 matching over 8 bases. The J segment lost 1 base and the V segment lost 3 bases, leaving 4 bases of the junction unmatched. The CDR3 loop spans 15 amino acids. Germline V gives CDR1 SGHTA, CDR2 FQGNSA. CDR3 bases: TGTGCCAGCAGCTTCAGGGGGCTGACGAACACTGAAGCTTTCTTT. Its translation: CASSFRGLTNTEAFF.

This clone was seen only once. The chain combines TRBV7-2 with TRBJ1-2; possible D gene TRBD1, 6 bases. Germline V gene data show CDR1 as SGHTA and CDR2 as FQGNSA. V was shortened by 3 bases and J by 6 bases, with 14 bases between the two germline ends. CDR3 length: 14 residues. CDR3 sequence (DNA): TGTGCCAGCAGCTTCACAGGGTATAATAATGGCTACACCTTC. Residues: CASSFTGYNNGYTF.

On this clone itself: The junction shows a germline mismatch at one end, possibly a read error. J is TRBJ2-1 and V is TRBV3-1 (or the pseudogene TRBV3-2), with a tentative D call TRBD2 (6 bases). The CDR3 loop spans 14 amino acids. CDR1 and CDR2 (germline): LGHDT, YNNKEL (reference sequence). Here the CDR3 reads CASSQSPVGLEEFF. The DNA for the CDR3 is TGTGCCAGCAGCCAAAGTCCCGTGGGACTTGAGGAGTTCTTC.

This clone occurred once. The chain is built from TRBV5-1 and TRBJ2-7, with D hard to call. V lost 2 bases to trimming and J lost 0 bases, with 6 bases between them. The CDR3 covers 13 residues. Germline lookup yields CDR1 SGHRS and CDR2 YFSETQ. In DNA, the CDR3 is TGCGCCAGCAGCTTAGAGGACTCCTACGAGCAGTACTTC. Its translation: CASSLEDSYEQYF.